Following are 17 T cell receptor beta chains from one sample sequenced in a study of T cells after yellow fever vaccination. Via MiXCR, TCRdb re-called the 5' RACE reads, giving one row per CDR3 protein. The sample includes roughly 300,000 distinct CDR3 sequences, around 7% of them seen just once. The starting material was PBMCs, obtained roughly 47 days after the first yellow fever vaccination. The receptor set was obtained from a man aged 18 to 30 who received the YFV17D yellow fever vaccine.

The V and J genes are TRBV27 and TRBJ2-1; D is possibly TRBD1 or TRBD2 (5 bases each). The CDR3 has 16 amino acids. The V end lost 6 bases, the J end lost 7 bases, and 22 bases lay between the germline ends. Germline V lookup: CDR1 MNHEY, CDR2 SMNVEV (reference sequence). The CDR3 DNA is TGTGCCAGCAGCCCTAGAGGGGATACCTTTTGGAATGAGCAGTTCTTC. Amino acids: CASSPRGDTFWNEQFF.

A few counts support this clonotype. The chain couples TRBV20-1 to TRBJ2-1; possibly TRBD2 for D (5 bases). The germline CDR1 and CDR2 sequences are DFQATT and SNEGSKA (reference sequence). The CDR3 has 16 amino acids. Trimming removed 0 bases at V and 0 bases at J, with 12 bases between. CDR3 residues: CSARDPLAHSYNEQFF. In DNA, the CDR3 is TGCAGTGCTAGAGATCCCCTAGCCCACTCCTACAATGAGCAGTTCTTC.

Comment on this clonotype: As the CDR3 is not closed by the conserved phenylalanine or tryptophan, this likely results from a read error. This rearrangement joins TRBV3-1 to TRBJ2-5; D is unresolved. Trimming left V 2 bases short and J 6 bases short, with 13 bases between. CDR1 LGHDT and CDR2 YNNKEL come from the germline V gene (reference sequence). The CDR3 totals 14 residues. The CDR3: CASSQRWPSQTQYL. Written as DNA, the CDR3 is TGTGCCAGCAGCCAACGTTGGCCCAGCCAGACCCAGTACTTA.

This clonotype was picked up many times. The chain combines TRBV7-8 with TRBJ1-2; the D is unclear. V was clipped by 1 base and J by 8 bases, with 8 bases between them. The CDR3 extends over 12 amino acids. Per germline, CDR1 SGHVS and CDR2 FQNEAQ. In DNA, the CDR3 is TGTGCCAGCAGCTTAGGGGCTGCGGGCTACACCTTC. Its protein product is CASSLGAAGYTF.

At least ten counts were recorded for this clonotype. This sequence joins TRBV20-1 and TRBJ1-2; D not resolved. The germline V and J ends were trimmed by 5 bases and 5 bases, with 12 bases remaining between them. The CDR3 contains 12 residues. Germline V lookup: CDR1 DFQATT, CDR2 SNEGSKA (reference sequence). Written as DNA, the CDR3 is TGCAGTGCTCCCAGAGGCTCGTATGGCTACACCTTC. It encodes CSAPRGSYGYTF.

This clonotype has more than one count but fewer than ten. The J gene is TRBJ1-1, the V gene TRBV29-1, with 7 nucleotides matching TRBD1. Trimming at V came to 5 bases and at J to 4 bases, leaving 4 bases not matched to a gene. Germline V gene data show CDR1 as SQVTM and CDR2 as ANQGSEA. The CDR3 has 12 amino acids. In DNA, the CDR3 is TGCAGCGTTAAGGGGGCTGGCACTGAAGCTTTCTTT. Amino acids: CSVKGAGTEAFF.

This clonotype was seen a handful of times. This chain uses TRBV11-2 with TRBJ2-6; D gene uncertain. Germline V gives CDR1 SGHAT, CDR2 FQNNGV. CDR3 length: 17 residues. The V gene lost 1 base and the J gene lost 0 bases, with 10 bases spanning the gap. CDR3 amino acids: CASSLGHSGSGANVLTF. As DNA, the CDR3 is TGTGCCAGCAGCTTAGGTCACTCCGGCTCTGGGGCCAACGTCCTGACTTTC.

Only a few counts were recorded for this clonotype. The rearrangement uses TRBV10-3 and TRBJ2-2; perhaps TRBD2 as D (7 bases). The ends were cut back, 10 bases at V and 0 bases at J, with 12 bases in the middle. CDR3 length equals 14 residues. Germline assignment: CDR1 ENHRY and CDR2 SYGVKD. For the CDR3, the DNA is TGTGCCACCGCGGGGGCACCGAACACCGGGGAGCTGTTTTTT. Residues: CATAGAPNTGELFF.

The table lists this clonotype with many counts. The CDR3 reads CASRPKEYTYNEQFF. CDR3 sequence (DNA): TGTGCCAGCCGGCCGAAGGAGTACACCTACAATGAGCAGTTCTTC. The chain is built from TRBV6-1 and TRBJ2-1, with D unclear. Trimming shortened V by 8 bases and J by 2 bases, and 16 bases separated the two germline ends. There are 15 residues in the CDR3. Looked up from germline, CDR1 is MNHNS and CDR2 is SASEGT.

The sample holds many counts of this clonotype. The chain is built from TRBV21-1 and TRBJ2-2; TRBD1, the D gene given by the table, was not confirmed from the DNA. TRBV21-1 is a pseudogene segment. The CDR3 extends over 15 amino acids. The CDR3 loop reads CAKGQGERRTGELFF. In DNA, the CDR3 is TGTGCCAAGGGACAGGGGGAGCGCCGAACCGGGGAGCTGTTTTTT.

The chain links TRBV20-1 to TRBJ1-3, with D possibly matching TRBD1 (5 bases). The CDR3 contains 13 residues. V lost 1 base to trimming and J lost 6 bases, with 10 bases between them. Germline V gene sequence: CDR1 DFQATT, CDR2 SNEGSKA (reference sequence). CDR3 loop: CSARVQGENTIYF. The CDR3 nucleotides are TGCAGTGCTAGAGTGCAGGGAGAAAACACCATATATTTT.

In its sample, this clonotype was seen many times. The genes are TRBV4-3 and TRBJ2-3, with 7 nucleotides matching TRBD2. CDR1 is LGHNA, CDR2 YSLEER, per germline. The ends lost 4 bases at V and 2 bases at J; junction bases unmatched: 9. The CDR3 length is 16 residues. The CDR3 nucleotides are TGCGCCAGCAGCCTGGGGCGGGGGATGAACACAGATACGCAGTATTTT. It specifies CASSLGRGMNTDTQYF.

This clonotype was seen a handful of times. The chain is built from TRBV5-1 and TRBJ2-3; D might be TRBD2 (5 bases). Trimming pared 3 bases from V and 2 bases from J, leaving 10 bases between. This CDR3 is built from 14 residues. Germline V gives CDR1 SGHRS, CDR2 YFSETQ. DNA of the CDR3: TGCGCCAGCAGCTCCCAGGACTCCACAGATACGCAGTATTTT. It is translated as CASSSQDSTDTQYF.

This clonotype was picked up a small number of times. This chain connects TRBV15 to TRBJ2-2; D gene uncertain. The germline CDR1 and CDR2 sequences are LNHNV and YYDKDF (reference sequence). V lost 0 bases and J 5 bases, leaving 4 bases between the germline ends. This CDR3 region has 13 residues. The CDR3, as DNA: TGTGCCACCAGCAGAGACCTTACCGGGGAGCTGTTTTTT. It encodes CATSRDLTGELFF.

This clonotype was seen only a few times. This rearrangement joins TRBV7-3 to TRBJ2-3; no firm D call. This CDR3 is built from 14 residues. Germline CDR1 reads SGHTA; CDR2 reads FQGTGA. Between the trimmed V and J ends, which lost 4 bases and 2 bases, there was a span of 10 bases. The CDR3 loop is CASSSRQATDTQYF. The CDR3 region has the DNA TGTGCCAGCAGCTCCCGACAAGCCACAGATACGCAGTATTTT.

This clonotype was seen only a few times. The chain is built from TRBV10-3 and TRBJ2-5; TRBD2 aligns across 9 bases. The CDR3 runs to 12 residues. From germline, CDR1 is ENHRY and CDR2 SYGVKD. Germline trimming cut 10 bases from V and 6 bases from J; bases unmatched to any gene: 6. CDR3 sequence reads: CATASGDQTQYF. The CDR3 DNA reads as TGTGCCACTGCTAGCGGGGACCAGACCCAGTACTTC.

The V gene is TRBV5-5, the J gene TRBJ2-1, with a possible D match to TRBD1 (5 bases). V lost 4 bases and J lost 4, with 12 bases in between. CDR3 size: 14 residues. The germline V gene encodes CDR1 SGHKS and CDR2 YYEKEE (reference sequence). This chain's CDR3 is CASSQGRAYNEQFF. Written as DNA, the CDR3 is TGTGCCAGCAGCCAGGGCCGGGCATACAATGAGCAGTTCTTC.